This is a list of T cell receptor beta chains from one sample in a study of graft-versus-host responses after intestinal transplantation. Their antigens are not known. Only in-frame clones appear in the TCRdb table, and some are missing; sequencing was by immunoSEQ multiplex PCR. This sample has more than 85,000 clones, with 85% to 95% found just once. Sequenced material: unstimulated CD8+ T cells sorted from spleen or lymph node cells, taken before transplant. Receptors originate from a human donor who was the organ donor for an intestinal transplant. CDR3s include the opening cysteine and the closing phenylalanine or tryptophan. A D gene is named only where the DNA matches it firmly. Clone size is given for some rows only: seen once, a few or many times, or a class if the clone is expanded.

d_call j_call clone_size v_call cdr3_aa cdr3_nt
TRBD2 TRBJ2-3 . TRBV30 CAWESGGALDTQYF TGTGCCTGGGAAAGCGGGGGGGCCCTAGATACGCAGTATTTT
. TRBJ1-2 . TRBV19 CASSIVVFSPVERRYGYTF TGTGCCAGTAGTATAGTAGTTTTCAGCCCGGTGGAGCGGCGCTATGGCTACACCTTC
TRBD2 TRBJ2-3 . TRBV5-6 CASSSHSGGAVDTQYF TGTGCCAGCAGCAGCCATAGCGGGGGGGCCGTAGATACGCAGTATTTT
. TRBJ1-2 . TRBV10-3 CAIPSHAGTHGYTF TGTGCCATCCCTTCTCACGCGGGGACTCATGGCTACACCTTC
TRBD1 TRBJ2-3 . TRBV5-1 CASTLGQGSDTQYF TGCGCCAGCACCCTAGGACAGGGGTCAGATACGCAGTATTTT
. TRBJ2-1 once TRBV19 CASNQGELYNEQFF TGTGCCAGTAATCAGGGTGAACTGTACAATGAGCAGTTCTTC
TRBD1 TRBJ2-7 few TRBV2 CASSEGAGGTYEQYF TGTGCCAGCAGTGAAGGGGCAGGGGGAACCTACGAGCAGTACTTC
. TRBJ2-7 once TRBV6-5 CASSYLERGGEQYF TGTGCCAGCAGTTATTTGGAAAGGGGCGGCGAGCAGTACTTC
TRBD2 TRBJ2-7 . TRBV28 CASSLGLAGKYEQYF TGTGCCAGCAGTTTGGGACTAGCGGGAAAATACGAGCAGTACTTC
. TRBJ2-7 . TRBV6-1 CASSDSHKLSSYEQYF TGTGCCAGCAGTGATTCCCACAAACTAAGCTCCTACGAGCAGTACTTC
TRBD2 TRBJ2-3 . TRBV6-5 CASSERERTDTQYF TGTGCCAGCAGTGAGCGGGAACGCACAGATACGCAGTATTTT
. TRBJ1-1 . TRBV19 CASSIFAVNTEAFF TGTGCCAGTAGTATATTTGCGGTGAACACTGAAGCTTTCTTT
. TRBJ2-1 . TRBV21-1 CASSKSGYGQFF TGTGCCAGCAGCAAATCAGGTTATGGGCAGTTCTTC
TRBD2 TRBJ2-3 . TRBV2 CASSSGGLADTQYF TGTGCCAGCAGCTCGGGGGGGCTGGCAGATACGCAGTATTTT
. TRBJ1-1 . TRBV19 CASSSPLLEAFF TGTGCCAGTAGTTCTCCCTTACTCGAAGCTTTCTTT
TRBD1 TRBJ1-1 . TRBV5-1 CASSLTTGGTEAFF TGCGCCAGCAGCTTGACAACAGGGGGCACTGAAGCTTTCTTT
. TRBJ2-3 . TRBV10-1 CASSGGPSNTQYF TGCGCCAGCAGCGGGGGACCTTCCAATACGCAGTATTTT
. TRBJ1-2 . TRBV21-1 CASSKDSVHRDLRLNGYTF TGTGCCAGCAGCAAAGACTCTGTTCACAGGGACCTCAGATTAAATGGCTACACCTTC
. TRBJ1-1 . TRBV13 CASRGARDTEAFF TGTGCTAGCAGGGGAGCGAGGGACACTGAAGCTTTCTTT
TRBD2 TRBJ2-3 . TRBV7-9 CASSLTSGERRDTQYF TGTGCCAGCAGCTTAACTAGCGGGGAGAGAAGGGATACGCAGTATTTT
TRBD1 TRBJ1-2 few TRBV29-1 CSAMQGGQRRHYGYTF TGCAGCGCCATGCAAGGGGGCCAGCGCCGACACTATGGCTACACCTTC
. TRBJ2-1 . TRBV27 CASSLLGGVSNEQFF TGTGCCAGCAGTTTGCTAGGGGGAGTTAGCAATGAGCAGTTCTTC
. TRBJ1-1 . TRBV30 CAWADTENTEAFF TGTGCCTGGGCGGACACAGAGAACACTGAAGCTTTCTTT
TRBD2 TRBJ2-1 . TRBV7-3 CASSSAGGRRMNEQFF TGTGCCAGCAGCTCGGCGGGGGGTCGTCGCATGAATGAGCAGTTCTTC
TRBD1 TRBJ1-1 . TRBV2 CASSVTGARTEAFF TGTGCCAGCAGTGTCACAGGGGCGCGGACTGAAGCTTTCTTT
TRBD2 TRBJ2-2 once TRBV7-6 CASSLGLAGAAGELFF TGTGCCAGCAGCTTAGGTCTAGCGGGCGCGGCCGGGGAGCTGTTTTTT
TRBD2 TRBJ2-3 . TRBV7-6 CASSSFLAGGSPDTQYF TGTGCCAGCAGCTCCTTTTTAGCGGGAGGGTCACCAGATACGCAGTATTTT
TRBD2 TRBJ2-1 . TRBV19 CASSMGLDYNEQFF TGTGCCAGTAGTATGGGACTAGATTACAATGAGCAGTTCTTC
. TRBJ2-7 . TRBV7-8 CASRPSPVGGTYEQYF TGTGCCAGCCGCCCTTCACCCGTGGGCGGGACCTACGAGCAGTACTTC